What follows is one T cell receptor beta chain and its context. The data originate from a study of patients and donors after allogeneic stem cell transplantation. The V gene end was trimmed by 2 bases and the J gene end by 5 bases; junction bases not matched to a gene: 5. Germline V lookup: CDR1 SGHDN, CDR2 FVKESK. The CDR3 is 15 amino acids. Each CDR3 protein is one row after TCRdb ran MiXCR on the RT-PCR reads. This repertoire shows roughly 140,000 distinct CDR3 sequences, over 35% found once; its top ten account for about 50%. The TCR originated in a human donor who was either an allogeneic HSCT recipient or a stem cell or donor lymphocyte infusion donor (not recorded which). It is not recorded whose cells these are; they may come from a transplant donor. Input material: blood, either unsorted or a sorted T cell fraction (not recorded which). The chain uses TRBV14 and TRBJ2-1, with 8 bases matching TRBD2. The CDR3 is CASSQWLAGHNEQFF. In DNA form, the CDR3 reads TGTGCCAGCAGCCAATGGCTAGCGGGCCACAATGAGCAGTTCTTC.